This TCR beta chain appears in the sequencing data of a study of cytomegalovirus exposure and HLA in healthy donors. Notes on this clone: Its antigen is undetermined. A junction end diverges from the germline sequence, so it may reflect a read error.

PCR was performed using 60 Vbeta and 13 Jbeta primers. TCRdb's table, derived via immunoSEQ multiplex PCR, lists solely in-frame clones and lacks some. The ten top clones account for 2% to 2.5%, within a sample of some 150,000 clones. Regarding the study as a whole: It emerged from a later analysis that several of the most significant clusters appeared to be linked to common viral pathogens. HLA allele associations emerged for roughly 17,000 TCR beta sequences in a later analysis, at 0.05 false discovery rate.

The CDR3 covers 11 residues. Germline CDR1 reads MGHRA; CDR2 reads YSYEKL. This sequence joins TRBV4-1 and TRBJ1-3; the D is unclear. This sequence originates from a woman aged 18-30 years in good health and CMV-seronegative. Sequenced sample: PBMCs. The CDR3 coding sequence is TGCGCCAACAGCCACCGGGACACCATATATTTT. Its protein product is CANSHRDTIYF.